This T cell receptor beta chain originates from a study of blood T cell repertoires in COVID-19. The method was immunoSEQ multiplex PCR; TCRdb's version includes in-frame clones alone and lacks a portion of them. The sample records roughly 120,000 clones, 86% being singletons. The CDR3 totals 16 residues. V trimming: 0 bases; J trimming: 4 bases; junction bases outside the gene matches: 5. The V gene's germline CDR1 is SGDLS and CDR2 YYNGEE. The chain uses TRBV9 and TRBJ2-1, with TRBD2 matching over 9 bases. The sequencing sample was made of peripheral blood. This receptor was taken from a man aged 40-55 years with acute or convalescent COVID-19. The CDR3 coding sequence is TGTGCCAGCAGCGTAGGTAGACTAGCGGAGTACAATGAGCAGTTCTTC. Amino acids: CASSVGRLAEYNEQFF.